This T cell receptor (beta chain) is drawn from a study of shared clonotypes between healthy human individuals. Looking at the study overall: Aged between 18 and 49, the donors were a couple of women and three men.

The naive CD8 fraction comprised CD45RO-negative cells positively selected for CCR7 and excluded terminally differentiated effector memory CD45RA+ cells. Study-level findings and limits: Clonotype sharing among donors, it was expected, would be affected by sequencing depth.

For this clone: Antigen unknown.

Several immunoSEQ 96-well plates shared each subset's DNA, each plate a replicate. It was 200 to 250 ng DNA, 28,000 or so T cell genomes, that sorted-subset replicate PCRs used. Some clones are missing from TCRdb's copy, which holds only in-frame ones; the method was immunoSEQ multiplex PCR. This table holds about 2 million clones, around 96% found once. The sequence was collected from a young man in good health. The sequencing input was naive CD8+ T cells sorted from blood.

Here the CDR3 reads CASSPGHGVQGKVALHF. The CDR3 DNA follows: TGTGCCAGCAGTCCGGGACATGGGGTTCAGGGGAAAGTGGCCCTCCACTTT. The V gene is TRBV27, the J gene TRBJ1-6; D might be TRBD1 (6 bases). V lost 5 bases and J lost 14, with 28 bases in between. Per germline, CDR1 MNHEY and CDR2 SMNVEV (reference sequence). This CDR3 contains 17 residues.